This TCR beta chain was sequenced during a study of cytomegalovirus exposure and HLA in healthy donors. Points from the study as a whole: The analysis excluded some indistinguishable V segments, including TRBV6-2 and TRBV6-3. A prior analysis recorded that most TCR beta V segments were productive about 90% or about 30% of the time. In a later analysis, V- and J-gene trimming of beta chains associated with a DCLRE1C missense variant, replicated independently.

The CDR3 extends over 13 amino acids. Trimming shortened V by 6 bases and J by 7 bases, and 13 bases separated the two germline ends. Germline CDR1 is MNHNS and CDR2 is SASEGT. As for the donors, each was a healthy bone marrow donor. The PCR contained 60 Vbeta and 13 Jbeta primers. Produced via immunoSEQ multiplex PCR; TCRdb's table is partial and in-frame only. The sample carries 150,000 to 200,000 clones, 76% recorded once. Points on this clone: Its specificity is not known.

The rearrangement uses TRBV6-1 and TRBJ1-5, with D unresolved. This receptor was taken from a man aged 18 to 35 in good health and CMV-seronegative. The sequenced sample was PBMCs. This CDR3 reads CASSRPGGQPQHF. The CDR3 nucleotides read TGTGCCAGCAGCCGGCCCGGAGGGCAGCCCCAGCATTTT.